The 2 T cell receptor beta chains reported below all come from one sample, sequenced in a study of blood T cell repertoires in COVID-19. Clones were read by immunoSEQ multiplex PCR, and TCRdb kept only the in-frame ones, dropping some. The table records 55,000 or so clones, roughly 89% of them present only once. Sequencing was carried out using peripheral blood. The receptors were gathered from a woman aged 60-70 years with COVID-19, enrolled during active disease.

The rearrangement uses TRBV28 and TRBJ1-2; 8 bases are a match to TRBD1. J gave up 4 bases and V 8 bases, and 6 bases lay outside the gene matches. The CDR3 consists of 13 residues. Germline CDR1 is MDHEN and CDR2 is SYDVKM. The CDR3 DNA is TGTGCCAGCGGACCGACAGGGGTCTATGGCTACACCTTC. Translation: CASGPTGVYGYTF.

In its sample, this clone was seen a few times. The V gene is TRBV29-1, the J gene TRBJ2-2; no firm D call. Germline V gene lookup returns CDR1 SQVTM and CDR2 ANQGSEA. Trimming shortened V by 1 base and J by 4 bases, and 4 bases separated the two germline ends. CDR3 length equals 12 residues. Written as DNA, the CDR3 is TGCAGCGTTGAAGGGCCCACCGGGGAGCTGTTTTTT. Encoded protein: CSVEGPTGELFF.